Listed here is a single TCR beta chain. It has no known antigen specificity. Per-nucleotide qualities are absent, and no much larger clonotype sits a single base away. This sample stems from a study of response to subunit inactivated influenza vaccine (dated by TCRdb to the late 2010s). Regarding the study in general: Deep quantitative T cell receptor repertoire profiling was used in the study to track responses to a trivalent subunit inactivated influenza vaccine. On the study overall, not on this receptor specifically: The authors proposed that each seasonal influenza vaccination may bring in only a limited number of new T cells.

Preparation of the library involved RT-PCR. TCRdb names Illumina HiSeq 2500 as the instrument used. TCRdb reprocessing: public reads trimmed at Q25 with fastp, clones called with MiXCR, in-frame beta chains kept. Here each entry gathers all rows of one CDR3 protein and keeps the most common genes and DNA. The sample yields approximately 500,000 distinct CDR3 sequences; less than 25% were counted once. The ten largest clonotypes hold around 2.8% of the sample. CDR1 and CDR2 are read off the germline V gene as SNHLY and FYNNEI. The CDR3, cysteine through phenylalanine, is 13 amino acids long. Just CDR3 DNA is preserved here, 39 bases in frame from base 1. Cut back by 5 bases and 8 bases, the V and J ends lie 13 bases apart. The same specimen was also included in a second study, on T cells expressing NK-cell markers. As that second paper reports: TCR beta cDNA libraries were prepared using 5'RACE template switching, which introduced a universal primer site and unique molecular identifiers. Three sorted T-cell subsets (CD3+CD56+NKG2C+, CD3+CD56+NKG2C- and CD3+CD56-NKG2C+) from seven to nine donors had their TCR beta-chain repertoires profiled. Of the eight sequenced donors, seven were found to be HCMV-seropositive and one was found to be HCMV-seronegative. To restrict sorting to alphabetaTCR-expressing T cells, an anti-gammadeltaTCR antibody was added in several experiments. In over five donors, the dominant CD3+CD56+NKG2C+ clonotypes were among the top 10 CD8+ clonotypes and accounted for roughly 1.0-8% of CD8+ T cells. Those dominant clonotypes were again the most abundant among CD3+CD56-NKG2C+ cells in a few donors, at roughly 25-60.1%. It remained unclear whether the expanded NKG2C-expressing T cell clones were specific for HCMV antigens. All eight donors whose samples were sequenced were randomly selected healthy volunteers, three of them men and five women. HCMV serostatus was determined by detecting HCMV-specific IgG in serum with a commercial ELISA kit. Peripheral blood mononuclear cells were isolated from blood by Ficoll density gradient centrifugation. Magnetic immunoseparation with Miltenyi isolation kits was used to isolate CD4+ and CD8+ T cells from PBMC. cDNA synthesis was primed from the TCR beta constant segment and was followed by two successive PCR amplification steps. Illumina HiSeq 2000/2500, MiSeq or NextSeq was used to sequence libraries as 2 x 150 bp reads. MIGEC handled demultiplexing of the reads and grouping by UMI, while MiTCR was used to assemble and quantify clonotypes. To remove erroneous sequences, TCR cDNA sequences were retained only when supported by two or more reads. The tcR package was used for downstream repertoire analysis, with clonotypes matched between fractions based on CDR3 nucleotide sequence plus V segment. VDJmatch was used to annotate antigen specificity against VDJdb, with one amino acid substitution allowed in CDR3.

This TCR derives from a man between 45 and 60 years old who received an inactivated influenza vaccine. Donor details come from another sample of the same person, matched by shared clones. The chain joins TRBV2 to TRBJ2-1, with the D gene not clear enough to name. This specimen consisted of CD4+ T cells sorted from PBMCs, obtained less than 13 days after vaccination. For the CDR3, the sequence is CASSSRSRHEQFF. The nucleotide sequence is TGTGCCAGCAGTTCCCGATCAAGGCATGAGCAGTTCTTC.